In this sample, the clone carrying this T cell receptor (beta chain) turned up many times. Germline V CDR1 and CDR2: MDHEN, SYDVKM. V shed 4 bases, J shed 3 bases, and the junction held 6 bases outside the gene matches. The CDR3 totals 17 residues. The authors amplified TCR beta CDR3 regions, and they did so from RNA transcripts for repertoire sequencing. First-round RT-PCR employed HTBI primers, with a second-round multiplex PCR after it. Each CDR3 protein gets one entry after TCRdb re-called the multiplex PCR reads with MiXCR. The table includes hundreds of thousands of distinct CDR3 sequences, around 21% detected once. These data originate in a study of Graves' ophthalmopathy and Graves' hyperthyroidism.

This TCR derives from a woman between 18 and 29 years old with stable Graves' hyperthyroidism. This chain links TRBV28 with TRBJ1-6; 10 positions agree with TRBD1. Sequencing was done on a sample of peripheral blood. CDR3 nucleotides: TGTGCCAGCAGTTCCACCGGGACAGGGGTCTATAATTCACCCCTCCACTTT. This codes for CASSSTGTGVYNSPLHF. Variable domain in full (rest from reference TRBV28 and TRBJ1-6): DVKVTQSSRYLVKRTGEKVFLECVQDMDHENMFWYRQDPGLGLRLIYFSYDVKMKEKGDIPEGYSVSREKKERFSLILESASTNQTSMYLCASSSTGTGVYNSPLHFGNGTRLTVT.